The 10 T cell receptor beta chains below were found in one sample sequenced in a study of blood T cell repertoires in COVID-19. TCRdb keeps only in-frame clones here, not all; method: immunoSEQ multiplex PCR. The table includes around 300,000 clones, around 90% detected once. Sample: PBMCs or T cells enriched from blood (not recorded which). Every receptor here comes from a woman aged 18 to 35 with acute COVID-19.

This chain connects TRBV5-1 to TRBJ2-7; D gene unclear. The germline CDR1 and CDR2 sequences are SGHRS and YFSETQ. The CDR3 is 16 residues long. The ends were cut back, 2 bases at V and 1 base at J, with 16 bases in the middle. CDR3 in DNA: TGCGCCAGCAGCTTAACCCCGCAGATCCCTTCCTACGAGCAGTACTTC. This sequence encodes CASSLTPQIPSYEQYF.

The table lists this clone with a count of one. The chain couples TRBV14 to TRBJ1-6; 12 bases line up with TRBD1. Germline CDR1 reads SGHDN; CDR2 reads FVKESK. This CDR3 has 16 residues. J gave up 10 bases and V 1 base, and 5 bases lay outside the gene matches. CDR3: CASSQGGQGARSPLHF. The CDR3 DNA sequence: TGTGCCAGCAGCCAAGGGGGACAGGGGGCGCGGTCACCCCTCCACTTT.

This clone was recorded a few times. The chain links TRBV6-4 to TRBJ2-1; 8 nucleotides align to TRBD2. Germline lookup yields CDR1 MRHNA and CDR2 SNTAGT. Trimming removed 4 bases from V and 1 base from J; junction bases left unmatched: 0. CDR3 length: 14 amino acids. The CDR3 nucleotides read TGTGCCAGCAGTGCTAGCGGGTCCTACAATGAGCAGTTCTTC. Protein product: CASSASGSYNEQFF.

CDR3 sequence reads: CASSPDTNTEAFF. The DNA for the CDR3 is TGTGCCAGCAGCCCGGACACGAACACTGAAGCTTTCTTT. This rearrangement joins TRBV5-5 to TRBJ1-1; tentatively, D is TRBD1 (5 bases). Germline values: CDR1 SGHKS, CDR2 YYEKEE (reference sequence). V shed 4 bases and J shed 1 base, with 8 bases lying between them. CDR3 size: 13 residues.

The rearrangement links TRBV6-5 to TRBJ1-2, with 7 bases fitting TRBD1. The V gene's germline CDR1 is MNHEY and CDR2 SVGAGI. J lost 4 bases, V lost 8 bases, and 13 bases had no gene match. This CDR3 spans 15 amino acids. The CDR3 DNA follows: TGTGCCAGCCGACCAAACAGGGGCCCGCTCTATGGCTACACCTTC. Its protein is CASRPNRGPLYGYTF.

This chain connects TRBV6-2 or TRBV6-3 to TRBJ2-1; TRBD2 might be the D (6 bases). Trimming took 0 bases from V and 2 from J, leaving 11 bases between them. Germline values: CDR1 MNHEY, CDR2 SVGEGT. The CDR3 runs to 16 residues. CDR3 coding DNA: TGTGCCAGCAGTTACTCTGGCGGGGCCCCCTACAATGAGCAGTTCTTC. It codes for CASSYSGGAPYNEQFF.

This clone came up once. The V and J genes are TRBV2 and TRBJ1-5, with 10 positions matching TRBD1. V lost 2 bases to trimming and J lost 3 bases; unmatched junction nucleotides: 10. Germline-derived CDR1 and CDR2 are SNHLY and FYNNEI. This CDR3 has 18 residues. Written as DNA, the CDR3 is TGTGCCAGCAGTGAATTCCTAAGCGGACAGGGGGTCAATCAGCCCCAGCATTTT. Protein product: CASSEFLSGQGVNQPQHF. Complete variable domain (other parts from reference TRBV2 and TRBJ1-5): EPEVTQTPSHQVTQMGQEVILRCVPISNHLYFYWYRQILGQKVEFLVSFYNNEISEKSEIFDDQFSVERPDGSNFTLKIRSTKLEDSAMYFCASSEFLSGQGVNQPQHFGDGTRLSIL.

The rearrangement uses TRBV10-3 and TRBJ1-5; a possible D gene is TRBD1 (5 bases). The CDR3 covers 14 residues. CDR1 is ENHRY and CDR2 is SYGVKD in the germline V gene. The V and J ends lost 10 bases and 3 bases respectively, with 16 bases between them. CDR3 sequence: CATMGAGLNQPQHF. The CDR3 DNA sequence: TGTGCCACCATGGGAGCGGGACTCAATCAGCCCCAGCATTTT.

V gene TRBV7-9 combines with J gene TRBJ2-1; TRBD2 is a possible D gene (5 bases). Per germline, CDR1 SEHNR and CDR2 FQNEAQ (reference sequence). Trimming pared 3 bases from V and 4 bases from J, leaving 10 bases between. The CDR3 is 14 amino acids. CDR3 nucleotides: TGTGCCAGCAGCTTCCGGGGATCGTACAATGAGCAGTTCTTC. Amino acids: CASSFRGSYNEQFF.

The CDR3 loop reads CASSRPGTGAVYGYTF. Written as DNA, the CDR3 is TGTGCCAGCAGTCGTCCGGGGACAGGGGCGGTCTATGGCTACACCTTC. The chain recombines TRBV6-2 or TRBV6-3 with TRBJ1-2; the match to TRBD1 covers 10 bases. This CDR3 spans 16 amino acids. Looked up from germline, CDR1 is MNHEY and CDR2 is SVGEGT. Losses at the gene ends were 5 bases for V and 4 bases for J; bases not matched to a gene: 10.